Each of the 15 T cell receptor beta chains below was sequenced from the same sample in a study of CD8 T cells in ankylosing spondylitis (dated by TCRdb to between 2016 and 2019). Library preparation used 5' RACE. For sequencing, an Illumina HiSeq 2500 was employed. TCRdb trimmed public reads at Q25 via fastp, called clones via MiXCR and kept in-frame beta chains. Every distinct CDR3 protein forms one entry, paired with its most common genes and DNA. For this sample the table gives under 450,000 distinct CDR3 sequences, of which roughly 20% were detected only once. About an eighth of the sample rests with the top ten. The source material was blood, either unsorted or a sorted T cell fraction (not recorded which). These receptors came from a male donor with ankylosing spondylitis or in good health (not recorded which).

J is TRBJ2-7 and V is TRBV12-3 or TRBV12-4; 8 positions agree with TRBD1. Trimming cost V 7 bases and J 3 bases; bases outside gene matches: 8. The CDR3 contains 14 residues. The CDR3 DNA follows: TGTGCCAGCACCTACGGGACAGGATTCTACGAGCAGTACTTC. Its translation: CASTYGTGFYEQYF.

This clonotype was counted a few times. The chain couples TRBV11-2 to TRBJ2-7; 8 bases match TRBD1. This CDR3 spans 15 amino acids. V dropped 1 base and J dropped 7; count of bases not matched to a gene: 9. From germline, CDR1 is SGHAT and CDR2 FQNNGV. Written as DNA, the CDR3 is TGTGCCAGCAGCTTAGTTTCGGTCACAGGGGGGGAGCAGTACTTC. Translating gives CASSLVSVTGGEQYF.

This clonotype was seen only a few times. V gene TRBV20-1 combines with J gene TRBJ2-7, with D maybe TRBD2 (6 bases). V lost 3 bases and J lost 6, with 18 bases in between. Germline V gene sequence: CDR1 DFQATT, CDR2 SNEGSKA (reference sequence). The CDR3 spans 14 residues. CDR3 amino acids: CSARSLGGLLEQYF. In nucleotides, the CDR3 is TGCAGTGCTAGGTCCTTGGGGGGTTTGCTCGAGCAGTACTTC.

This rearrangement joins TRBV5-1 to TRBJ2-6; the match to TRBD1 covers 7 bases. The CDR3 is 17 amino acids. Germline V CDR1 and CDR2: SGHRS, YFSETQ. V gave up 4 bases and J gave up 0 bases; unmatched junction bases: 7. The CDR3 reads CASSLGRGSSGANVLTF. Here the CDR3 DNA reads TGCGCCAGCAGCCTCGGCAGGGGGTCCTCTGGGGCCAACGTCCTGACTTTC. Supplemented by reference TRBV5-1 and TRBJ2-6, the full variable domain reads KAGVTQTPRYLIKTRGQQVTLSCSPISGHRSVSWYQQTPGQGLQFLFEYFSETQRNKGNFPGRFSGRQFSNSRSEMNVSTLELGDSALYLCASSLGRGSSGANVLTFGAGSRLTVL.

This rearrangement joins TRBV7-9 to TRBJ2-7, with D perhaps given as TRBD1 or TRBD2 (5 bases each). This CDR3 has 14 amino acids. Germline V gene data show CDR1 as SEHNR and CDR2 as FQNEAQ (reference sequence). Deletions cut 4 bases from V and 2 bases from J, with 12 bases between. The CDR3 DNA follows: TGTGCCAGCAGCTATGGGGGAGTCACCTACGAGCAGTACTTC. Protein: CASSYGGVTYEQYF.

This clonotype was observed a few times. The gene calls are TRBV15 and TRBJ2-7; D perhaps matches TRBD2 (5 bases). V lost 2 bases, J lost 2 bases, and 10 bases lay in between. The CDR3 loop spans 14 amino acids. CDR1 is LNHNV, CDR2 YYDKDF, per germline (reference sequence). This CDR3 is CATSRSGYTYEQYF. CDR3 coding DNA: TGTGCCACCAGCAGATCGGGGTACACCTACGAGCAGTACTTC.

The CDR3 region has the DNA TGTGCCAGCAGCCCCAGGGACCGCGGATCCGGGCAGTACTTC. It is translated as CASSPRDRGSGQYF. The genes are TRBV7-9 and TRBJ2-7; D possibly uses TRBD1 or TRBD2 (5 bases each). Trimming pared 5 bases from V and 9 bases from J, leaving 20 bases between. Looked up from germline, CDR1 is SEHNR and CDR2 is FQNEAQ (reference sequence). The CDR3 is 14 amino acids.

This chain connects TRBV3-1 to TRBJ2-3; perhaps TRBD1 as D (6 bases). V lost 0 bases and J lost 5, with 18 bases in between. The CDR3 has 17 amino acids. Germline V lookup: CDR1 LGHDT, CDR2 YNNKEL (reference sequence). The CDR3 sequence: CASSQDLPQGIGDTQYF. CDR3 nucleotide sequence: TGTGCCAGCAGCCAAGATTTACCACAGGGCATAGGAGATACGCAGTATTTT.

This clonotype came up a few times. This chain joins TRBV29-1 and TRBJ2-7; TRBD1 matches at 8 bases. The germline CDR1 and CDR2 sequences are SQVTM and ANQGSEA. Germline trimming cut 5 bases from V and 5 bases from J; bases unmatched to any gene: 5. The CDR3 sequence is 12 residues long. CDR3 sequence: CSVSTGADEQYF. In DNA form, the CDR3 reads TGCAGCGTTTCGACAGGGGCGGACGAGCAGTACTTC.

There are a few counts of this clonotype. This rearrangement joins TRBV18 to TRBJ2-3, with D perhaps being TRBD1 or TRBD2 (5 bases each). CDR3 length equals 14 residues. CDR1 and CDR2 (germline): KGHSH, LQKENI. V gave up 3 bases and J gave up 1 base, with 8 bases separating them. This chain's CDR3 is CASSPGVRTDTQYF. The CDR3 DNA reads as TGTGCCAGCTCACCGGGGGTACGCACAGATACGCAGTATTTT.

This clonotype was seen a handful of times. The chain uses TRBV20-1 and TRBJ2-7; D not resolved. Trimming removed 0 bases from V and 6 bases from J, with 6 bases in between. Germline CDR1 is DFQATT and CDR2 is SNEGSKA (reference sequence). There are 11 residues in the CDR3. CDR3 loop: CSARDFGEQYF. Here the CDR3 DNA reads TGCAGTGCTAGAGATTTCGGCGAGCAGTACTTC.

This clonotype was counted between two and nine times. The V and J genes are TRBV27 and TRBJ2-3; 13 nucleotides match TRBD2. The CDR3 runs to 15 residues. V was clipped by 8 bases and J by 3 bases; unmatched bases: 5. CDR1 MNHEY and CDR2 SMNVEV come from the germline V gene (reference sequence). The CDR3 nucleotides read TGTGCCAGCGGAACGGGACTAGCGGGAACAGATACGCAGTATTTT. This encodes CASGTGLAGTDTQYF.

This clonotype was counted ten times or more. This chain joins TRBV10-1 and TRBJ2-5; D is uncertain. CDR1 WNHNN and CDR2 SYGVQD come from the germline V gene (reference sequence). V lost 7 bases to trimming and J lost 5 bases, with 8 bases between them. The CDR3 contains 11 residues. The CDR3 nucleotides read TGCGCCAGCACTCACGGGGAGACCCAGTACTTC. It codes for CASTHGETQYF.

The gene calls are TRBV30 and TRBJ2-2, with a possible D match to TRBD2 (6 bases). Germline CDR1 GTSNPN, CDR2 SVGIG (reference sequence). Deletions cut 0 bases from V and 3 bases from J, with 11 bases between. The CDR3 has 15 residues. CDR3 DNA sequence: TGTGCCTGGAGTGTCGGCGGGGACCACACCGGGGAGCTGTTTTTT. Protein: CAWSVGGDHTGELFF.

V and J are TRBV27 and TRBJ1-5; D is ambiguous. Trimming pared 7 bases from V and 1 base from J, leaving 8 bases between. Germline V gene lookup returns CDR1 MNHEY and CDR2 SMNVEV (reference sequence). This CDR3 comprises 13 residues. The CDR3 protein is CASMGLSNQPQHF. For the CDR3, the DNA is TGTGCCAGCATGGGCCTGAGCAATCAGCCCCAGCATTTT.